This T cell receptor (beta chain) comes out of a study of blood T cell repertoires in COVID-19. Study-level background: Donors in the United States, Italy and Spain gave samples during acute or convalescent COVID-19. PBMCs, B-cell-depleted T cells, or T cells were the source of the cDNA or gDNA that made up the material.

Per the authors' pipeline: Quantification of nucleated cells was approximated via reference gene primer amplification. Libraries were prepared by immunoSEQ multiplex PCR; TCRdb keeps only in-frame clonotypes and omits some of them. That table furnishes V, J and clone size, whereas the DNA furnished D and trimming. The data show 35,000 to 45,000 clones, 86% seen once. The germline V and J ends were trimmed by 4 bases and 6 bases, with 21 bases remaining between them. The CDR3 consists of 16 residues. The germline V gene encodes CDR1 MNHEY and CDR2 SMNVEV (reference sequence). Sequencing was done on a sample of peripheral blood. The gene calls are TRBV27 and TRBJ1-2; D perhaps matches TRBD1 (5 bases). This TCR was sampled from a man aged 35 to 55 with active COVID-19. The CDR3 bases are TGTGCCAGCAGTTATATAAACACCGGCAGGGTAGATGGCTACACCTTC. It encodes CASSYINTGRVDGYTF.